This TCR beta chain was recovered during a study of T cell repertoires in cytomegalovirus infection. MiXCR, run by TCRdb on the reads, gives a single entry per CDR3 protein. This sample has about 350,000 distinct CDR3 sequences, with roughly 34% found just once. This clonotype was seen only a few times. Its antigen is still unknown. Per the germline V gene, CDR1 is DFQATT and CDR2 is SNEGSKA (reference sequence). Trimming removed 0 bases from V and 4 bases from J; junction bases left unmatched: 2. The CDR3 has 15 amino acids. Here the sequenced sample was cultured PBMCs, taken from culture after CMV antigen stimulation. This sequence was found in a human donor in good health (CMV status not recorded). Some clones in this sample may be carry-over from other donors' samples. The rearrangement uses TRBV20-1 and TRBJ2-1; 11 nucleotides line up with TRBD2. The chain's CDR3 is CSARETSGIYNEQFF. The CDR3 DNA follows: TGCAGTGCTAGAGAGACTAGCGGGATTTACAATGAGCAGTTCTTC.